This TCR beta chain was documented in a study of molecular identifiers for immune sequencing clone quantification. Study-level findings and limits: The sizes of highly expanded clones could be underestimated when identical TCR molecules share a barcode.

The CDR3 totals 12 residues. Germline-derived CDR1 and CDR2 are SGHVS and FNYEAQ. V dropped 3 bases and J dropped 5 bases, with 5 bases sitting between them. In TCRdb, the PCR reads were re-called with MiXCR into one record per CDR3 protein. The data show 40,000 to 65,000 distinct CDR3 sequences, roughly a third seen once. This clonotype has only a few counts. The antigen is undetermined. The receptor comes from a human donor in good health. Some libraries in this study had Jurkat cell RNA spiked in. The V call is TRBV7-6, the J call TRBJ2-1; D remains unclear. The sequenced sample consisted of naive CD8+ T cells from blood, with Jurkat cell RNA spiked in. This sample's subset: FACS-sorted CD8+CD4-CCR7+CD45RA+ naive T cells. CDR3 DNA sequence: TGTGCCAGCAGCTTTAATCACAATGAGCAGTTCTTC. Amino acid sequence: CASSFNHNEQFF.